This record looks at one T cell receptor (beta chain) sequence and its context. The antigen is unknown. Library construction for TCR beta used iRepertoire HTBI primers and Arm-PCR of CDR3 regions. One entry per CDR3 protein results from TCRdb running MiXCR on the multiplex PCR reads. The table lists more than 450,000 distinct CDR3 sequences, around 12% of them singletons. With V trimmed by 5 bases and J by 8 bases, 12 bases remained unmatched. From germline, CDR1 is DFQATT and CDR2 SNEGSKA (reference sequence). This CDR3 has 14 amino acids. The source of the sample is a study of regulatory T cells in long-lasting Graves disease. Whole-study findings and limits: Patients whose Graves' disease persisted exhibited lower TCR diversity than those newly diagnosed. Persistent patients had a count of shared public clonotypes (under 3,000) that exceeded that of new patients (around 970).

Stated time point: newly diagnosed GD, antithyroid drugs for less than 3 months. The TCR library was made from RNA that had been extracted from PBMCs in TRIzol. These data are also associated with another study on T cells in Graves' hyperthyroidism and ophthalmopathy. Turning to that study: Diagnoses were made from clinical symptoms, serum measures (thyroxine and TRAb), thyroid ultrasound and orbital computed tomography.

The rearrangement links TRBV20-1 to TRBJ2-1; 7 bases fit TRBD2. The specimen comprised peripheral blood mononuclear cells (PBMCs), sampled at new diagnosis, from a patient treated with antithyroid drugs. The receptor's source is a woman aged 25 to 39 with Graves disease. The CDR3 loop reads CSAQKTQGGDEQFF. CDR3 sequence (DNA): TGCAGTGCTCAAAAAACCCAGGGAGGGGATGAGCAGTTCTTC.